The clone carrying this TCR beta chain was seen at least ten times. This specimen belongs to a study of CD8+CD57+ T cells in acquired aplastic anemia. Germline values: CDR1 SGHTS, CDR2 YDEGEE. V dropped 1 base and J dropped 4; count of bases not matched to a gene: 7. The CDR3 contains 15 residues. The template for TCR beta VDJ and CDR3 sequence profiling was genomic DNA. TCRdb passed the reads through MiXCR, listing each CDR3 protein once. The sample records around 220,000 distinct CDR3 sequences, approximately 51% being singletons. Patients selected for sequencing had displayed CD8+CD57+ cell expansion by flow cytometry.

The TCR was taken from a human donor with aplastic anemia. The sample comprised sorted CD4+, CD8+, or CD8+CD57+ T cells (not recorded which) from PBMCs. This chain joins TRBV5-8 and TRBJ1-2, with TRBD1 identical over 7 bases. The CDR3 spells CASSLRDRAFYGYTF. The DNA for the CDR3 is TGTGCCAGCAGCTTGCGTGACAGGGCCTTCTATGGCTACACCTTC. Filled out from reference TRBV5-8 and TRBJ1-2, the complete variable domain reads EAGVTQSPTHLIKTRGQQATLRCSPISGHTSVYWYQQALGLGLQFLLWYDEGEERNRGNFPPRFSGRQFPNYSSELNVNALELEDSALYLCASSLRDRAFYGYTFGSGTRLTVV.